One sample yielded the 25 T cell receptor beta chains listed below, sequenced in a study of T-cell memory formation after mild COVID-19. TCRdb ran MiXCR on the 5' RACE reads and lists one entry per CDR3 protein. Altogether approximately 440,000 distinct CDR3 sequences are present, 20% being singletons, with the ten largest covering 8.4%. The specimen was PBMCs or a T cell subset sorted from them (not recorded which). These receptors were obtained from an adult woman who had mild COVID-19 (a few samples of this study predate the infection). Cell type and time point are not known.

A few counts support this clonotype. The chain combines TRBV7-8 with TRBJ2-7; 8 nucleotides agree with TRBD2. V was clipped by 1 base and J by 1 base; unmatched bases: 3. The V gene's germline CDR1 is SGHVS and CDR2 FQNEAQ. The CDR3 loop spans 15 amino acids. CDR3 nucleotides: TGTGCCAGCAGCTTAGGGGTAGCGGGATCCTACGAGCAGTACTTC. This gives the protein CASSLGVAGSYEQYF.

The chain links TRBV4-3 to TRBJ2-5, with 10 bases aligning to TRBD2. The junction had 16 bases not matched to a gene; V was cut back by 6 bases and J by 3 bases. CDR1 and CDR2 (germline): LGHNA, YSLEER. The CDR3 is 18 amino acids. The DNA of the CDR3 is TGCGCCAGCAGTCTCCGGGGGAGCGGGAGGGCCCCAGAAGAGACCCAGTACTTC. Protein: CASSLRGSGRAPEETQYF.

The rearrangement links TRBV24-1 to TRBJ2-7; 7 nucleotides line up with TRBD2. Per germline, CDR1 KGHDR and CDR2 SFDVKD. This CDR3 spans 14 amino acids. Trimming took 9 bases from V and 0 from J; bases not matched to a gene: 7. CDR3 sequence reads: CATSVSGGSYEQYF. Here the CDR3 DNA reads TGTGCCACCTCCGTATCGGGGGGCTCCTACGAGCAGTACTTC.

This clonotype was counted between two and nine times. The DNA of the CDR3 is TGTGCCAGCAGTGAAGCGGCGGGACAGGGAAATCAGCCCCAGCATTTT. Its protein is CASSEAAGQGNQPQHF. This sequence joins TRBV6-1 and TRBJ1-5, with 9 bases lining up with TRBD1. This CDR3 has 16 residues. The V gene's germline CDR1 is MNHNS and CDR2 SASEGT. The J segment lost 4 bases and the V segment lost 0 bases, leaving 4 bases of the junction unmatched.

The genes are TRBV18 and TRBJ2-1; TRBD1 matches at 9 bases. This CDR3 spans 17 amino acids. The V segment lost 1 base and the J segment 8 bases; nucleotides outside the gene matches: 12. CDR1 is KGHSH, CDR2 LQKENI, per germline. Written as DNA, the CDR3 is TGTGCCAGCTCACCACTAAATTTCGGGACAGGGCGCGATGAGCAGTTCTTC. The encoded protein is CASSPLNFGTGRDEQFF.

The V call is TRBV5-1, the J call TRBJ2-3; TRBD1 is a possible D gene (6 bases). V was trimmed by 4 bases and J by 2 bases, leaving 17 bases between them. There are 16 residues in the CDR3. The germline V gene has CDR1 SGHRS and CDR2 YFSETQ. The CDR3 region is CASSPRNDRPTDTQYF. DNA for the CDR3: TGCGCCAGCAGCCCTAGAAACGACAGGCCCACAGATACGCAGTATTTT.

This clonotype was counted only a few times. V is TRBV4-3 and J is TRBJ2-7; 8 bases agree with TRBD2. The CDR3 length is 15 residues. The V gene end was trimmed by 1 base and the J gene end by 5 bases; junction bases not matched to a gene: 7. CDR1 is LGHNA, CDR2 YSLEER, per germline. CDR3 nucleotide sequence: TGCGCCAGCAGCCAAGGTAGCGGGATAATCGACGAGCAGTACTTC. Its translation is CASSQGSGIIDEQYF.

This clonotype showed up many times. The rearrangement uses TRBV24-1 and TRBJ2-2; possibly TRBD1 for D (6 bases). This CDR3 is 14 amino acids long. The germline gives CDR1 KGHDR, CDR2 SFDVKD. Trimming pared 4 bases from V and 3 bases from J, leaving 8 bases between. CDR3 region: CATSERQDTGELFF. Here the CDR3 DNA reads TGTGCCACCAGTGAGCGACAGGACACCGGGGAGCTGTTTTTT.

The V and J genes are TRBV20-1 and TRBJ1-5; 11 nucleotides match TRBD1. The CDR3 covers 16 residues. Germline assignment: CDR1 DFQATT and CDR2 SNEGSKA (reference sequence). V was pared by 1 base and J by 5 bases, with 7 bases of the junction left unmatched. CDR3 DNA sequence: TGCAGTGCTAGAGGGGCAAGGACAGGGGGCCATCAGCCCCAGCATTTT. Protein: CSARGARTGGHQPQHF.

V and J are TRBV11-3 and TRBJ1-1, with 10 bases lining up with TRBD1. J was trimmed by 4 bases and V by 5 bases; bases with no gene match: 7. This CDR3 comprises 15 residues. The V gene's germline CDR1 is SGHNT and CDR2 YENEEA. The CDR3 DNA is TGTGCCAGCAGCGACGGACAGGGGGGGACCACTGAAGCTTTCTTT. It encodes CASSDGQGGTTEAFF.

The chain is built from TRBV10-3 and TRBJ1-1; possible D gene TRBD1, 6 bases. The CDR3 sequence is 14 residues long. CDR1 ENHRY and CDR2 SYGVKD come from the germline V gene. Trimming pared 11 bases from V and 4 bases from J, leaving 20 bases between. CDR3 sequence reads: CALRGSLGGTEAFF. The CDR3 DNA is TGTGCCTTGCGGGGGTCCCTAGGGGGCACTGAAGCTTTCTTT.

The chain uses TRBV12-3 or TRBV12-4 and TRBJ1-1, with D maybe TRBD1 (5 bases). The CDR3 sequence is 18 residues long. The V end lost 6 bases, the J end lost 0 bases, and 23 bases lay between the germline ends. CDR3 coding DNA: TGTGCCAGCAGCCCTCGGGGGTTAAGAGGTCCCTTGAACACTGAAGCTTTCTTT. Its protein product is CASSPRGLRGPLNTEAFF.

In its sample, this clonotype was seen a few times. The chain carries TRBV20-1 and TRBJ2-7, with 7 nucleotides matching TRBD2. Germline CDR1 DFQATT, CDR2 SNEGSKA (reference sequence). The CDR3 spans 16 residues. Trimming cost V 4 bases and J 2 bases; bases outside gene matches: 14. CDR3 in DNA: TGCAGTGCTACCCCCCCCTCGGGGGGAAGGACCTACGAGCAGTACTTC. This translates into CSATPPSGGRTYEQYF.

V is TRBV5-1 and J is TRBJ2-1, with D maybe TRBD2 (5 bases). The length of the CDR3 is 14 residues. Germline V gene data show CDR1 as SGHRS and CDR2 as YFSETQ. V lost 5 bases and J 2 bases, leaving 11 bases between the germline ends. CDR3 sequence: CASRREYTYNEQFF. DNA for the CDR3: TGCGCCAGCAGGAGGGAATATACCTACAATGAGCAGTTCTTC.

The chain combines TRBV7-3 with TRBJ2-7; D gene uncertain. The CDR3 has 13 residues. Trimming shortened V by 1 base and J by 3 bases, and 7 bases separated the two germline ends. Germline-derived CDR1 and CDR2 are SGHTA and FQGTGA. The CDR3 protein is CASSLNARYEQYF. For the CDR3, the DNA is TGTGCCAGCAGCTTAAACGCCCGCTACGAGCAGTACTTC.

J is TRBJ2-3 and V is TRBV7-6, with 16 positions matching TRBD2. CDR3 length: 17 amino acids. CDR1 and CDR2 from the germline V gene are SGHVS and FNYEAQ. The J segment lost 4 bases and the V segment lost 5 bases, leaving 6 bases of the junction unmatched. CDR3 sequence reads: CASSPGLAGGQADTQYF. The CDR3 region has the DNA TGTGCCAGCAGCCCGGGACTAGCGGGGGGGCAGGCAGATACGCAGTATTTT. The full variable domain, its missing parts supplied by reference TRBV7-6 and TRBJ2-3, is GAGVSQSPRYKVTKRGQDVALRCDPISGHVSLYWYRQALGQGPEFLTYFNYEAQQDKSGLPNDRFSAERPEGSISTLTIQRTEQRDSAMYRCASSPGLAGGQADTQYFGPGTRLTVL.

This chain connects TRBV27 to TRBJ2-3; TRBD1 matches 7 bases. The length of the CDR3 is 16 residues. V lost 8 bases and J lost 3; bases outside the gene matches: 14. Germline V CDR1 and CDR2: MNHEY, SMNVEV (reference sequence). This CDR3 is CASQRTGTVLTDTQYF. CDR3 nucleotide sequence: TGTGCCAGCCAGCGTACAGGGACAGTTCTTACAGATACGCAGTATTTT.

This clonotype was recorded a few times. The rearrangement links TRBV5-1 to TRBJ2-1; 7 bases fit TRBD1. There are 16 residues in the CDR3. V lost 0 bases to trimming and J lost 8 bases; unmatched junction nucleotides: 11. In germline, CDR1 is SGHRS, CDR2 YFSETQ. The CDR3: CASSLEGTARWDEQFF. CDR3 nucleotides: TGCGCCAGCAGCTTGGAGGGGACAGCCAGATGGGATGAGCAGTTCTTC.

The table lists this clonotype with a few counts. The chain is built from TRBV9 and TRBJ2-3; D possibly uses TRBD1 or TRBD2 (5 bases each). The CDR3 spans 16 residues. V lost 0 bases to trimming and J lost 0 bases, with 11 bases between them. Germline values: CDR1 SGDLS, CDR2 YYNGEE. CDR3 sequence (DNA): TGTGCCAGCAGCGTAGGGGGCGGGCCTAGCACAGATACGCAGTATTTT. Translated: CASSVGGGPSTDTQYF.

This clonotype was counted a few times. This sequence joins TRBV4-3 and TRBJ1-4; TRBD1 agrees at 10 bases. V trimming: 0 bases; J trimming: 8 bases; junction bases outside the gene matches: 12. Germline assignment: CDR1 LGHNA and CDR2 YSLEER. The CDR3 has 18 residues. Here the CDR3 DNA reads TGCGCCAGCAGCCAAGATGGTACCGACAGGGGGCTGGGAGAAAAACTGTTTTTT. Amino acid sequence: CASSQDGTDRGLGEKLFF.

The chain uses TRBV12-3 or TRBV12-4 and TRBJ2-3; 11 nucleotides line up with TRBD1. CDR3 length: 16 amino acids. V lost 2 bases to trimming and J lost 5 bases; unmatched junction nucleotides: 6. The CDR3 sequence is CASSLSGTGGVDTQYF. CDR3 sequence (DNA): TGTGCCAGCAGTTTATCCGGGACAGGGGGGGTAGATACGCAGTATTTT.

The CDR3: CASSYRTSGFQETQYF. For the CDR3, the DNA is TGTGCCAGCAGTTACCGGACTAGCGGATTCCAAGAGACCCAGTACTTC. This chain links TRBV6-6 with TRBJ2-5, with 10 bases fitting TRBD2. V trimming: 2 bases; J trimming: 1 base; junction bases outside the gene matches: 4. Germline CDR1 is MNHNY and CDR2 is SVGAGI (reference sequence). This CDR3 comprises 16 residues.

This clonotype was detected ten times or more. CDR3 sequence: CASSFSSGANVLTF. As DNA, the CDR3 is TGTGCCAGCAGCTTTTCGTCTGGGGCCAACGTCCTGACTTTC. V and J are TRBV5-6 and TRBJ2-6; D gene ambiguous. V lost 2 bases and J 1 base, leaving 4 bases between the germline ends. The V gene's germline CDR1 is SGHDT and CDR2 YYEEEE. The CDR3 covers 14 residues.

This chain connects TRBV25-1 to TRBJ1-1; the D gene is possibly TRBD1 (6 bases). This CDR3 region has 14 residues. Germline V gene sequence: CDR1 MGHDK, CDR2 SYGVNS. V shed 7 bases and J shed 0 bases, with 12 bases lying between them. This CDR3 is CASKQGGMNTEAFF. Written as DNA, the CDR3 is TGTGCCAGCAAACAGGGAGGGATGAACACTGAAGCTTTCTTT.

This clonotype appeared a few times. CDR3 region: CASSLHFGGTDTQYF. The CDR3 DNA sequence: TGTGCCAGCAGCTTACACTTTGGAGGCACAGATACGCAGTATTTT. The genes are TRBV7-8 and TRBJ2-3; D not certain. Germline V gene data show CDR1 as SGHVS and CDR2 as FQNEAQ. The CDR3 spans 15 residues. The V and J ends lost 2 bases and 1 base respectively, with 10 bases between them.